This T cell receptor beta chain was sequenced in a study of identifying expanded T cells in peripheral blood. This clone was recorded once. The repertoire was sequenced with immunoSEQ multiplex PCR; TCRdb's copy has only in-frame clones and lacks some. Of around 76,000 clones in the sample, 85% to 90% were seen once. CDR1 is SGHRS, CDR2 YFSETQ, per germline. The CDR3 is made up of 14 amino acids. Between the trimmed V and J ends, which lost 0 bases and 4 bases, there was a span of 5 bases. J is TRBJ1-6 and V is TRBV5-1, with D hard to call. Material for sequencing was blood. The TCR sequence derives from a person between 18 and 69 years old in good health. CDR3 nucleotide sequence: TGCGCCAGCAGCTTGGATCAATATAATTCACCCCTCCACTTT. Translated, it gives CASSLDQYNSPLHF.